The clone carrying this TCR beta chain has a handful of counts. What it binds is unknown. The CDR3 runs to 12 residues. Deletions cut 2 bases from V and 8 bases from J, with 10 bases between. Germline CDR1 reads SQVTM; CDR2 reads ANQGSEA. Clones were read by immunoSEQ multiplex PCR, and TCRdb kept only the in-frame ones, dropping some. The sample consists of some 72,000 clones, roughly four fifths of them appearing once. This sample was included in a study of OX40 agonist ivuxolimab in advanced cancers. Turning to the study itself: Three patients responded partially, comprising one with hepatocellular carcinoma and two with cutaneous melanoma.

Study findings and constraints: Compared with CD4+, CD8+ T cells on average had more expanded clones. Some nonresponders additionally presented with little normalized T-cell clonal expansion.

The chain carries TRBV29-1 and TRBJ2-1; D possibly corresponds to TRBD2 (5 bases). The sequence was collected from an adult with an advanced solid tumor such as melanoma, head and neck, liver or kidney cancer. Sequencing was performed on CD4+ or CD8+ T cells sorted from blood, taken in a trial of the OX40 agonist ivuxolimab. The CDR3 bases are TGCAGCGTTGAAATAGTGGGAGATGAGCAGTTCTTC. This gives the protein CSVEIVGDEQFF.